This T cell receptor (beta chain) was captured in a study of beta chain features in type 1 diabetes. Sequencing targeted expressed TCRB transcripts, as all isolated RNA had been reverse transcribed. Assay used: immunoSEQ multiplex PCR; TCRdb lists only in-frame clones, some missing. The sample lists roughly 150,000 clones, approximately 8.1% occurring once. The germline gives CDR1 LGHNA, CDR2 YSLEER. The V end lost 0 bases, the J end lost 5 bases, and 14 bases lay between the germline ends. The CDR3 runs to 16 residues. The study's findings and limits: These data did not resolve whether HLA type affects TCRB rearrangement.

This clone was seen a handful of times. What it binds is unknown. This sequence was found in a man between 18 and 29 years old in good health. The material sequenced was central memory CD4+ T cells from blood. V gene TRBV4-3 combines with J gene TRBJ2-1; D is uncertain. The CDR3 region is CASSQEGAGLNNEQFF. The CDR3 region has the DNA TGCGCCAGCAGCCAAGAAGGTGCCGGGTTAAACAATGAGCAGTTCTTC.